The present TCR beta chain was sequenced within a study of neurological immune-mediated disorders. General study points: Subjects shared no identical expanded-clone CDR3 amino acid sequences, suggesting private TCR-beta repertoires in all groups. HTLV-1-associated myelopathy ranked highest for TCR clonal expansion and multiple sclerosis lowest, beneath healthy controls.

Unsorted libraries were prepared from 2 million PBMCs that had been stored at -80 C. This clonotype was detected ten times or more. Its antigen is unknown. CDR3 length: 14 residues. CDR1 and CDR2 from the germline V gene are SQVTM and ANQGSEA. The germline V and J ends were trimmed by 7 bases and 1 base, with 15 bases remaining between them. One entry per CDR3 protein results from TCRdb running MiXCR on the 5' RACE reads. Among 87,000 or so distinct CDR3 sequences listed, around 3.3% were seen once. Sequenced input: PBMCs. This chain connects TRBV29-1 to TRBJ2-3; a possible D gene is TRBD2 (5 bases). The origin of this receptor is a young woman with multiple sclerosis. CDR3 sequence reads: CSALTSFRTDTQYF. CDR3 coding DNA: TGCAGCGCTCTAACTAGTTTTCGCACAGATACGCAGTATTTT.